A selection of T cell receptor beta chains follows, all from one sample in a study of cytomegalovirus exposure and HLA in healthy donors. Assay: immunoSEQ multiplex PCR; the TCRdb copy retains only in-frame clones and omits some. Here the sample table reports around 140,000 clones. The sequenced material came from PBMCs. The receptors here all came from a male donor in good health and CMV-seronegative. Each CDR3 is given with its conserved first and last residue. D genes are given only for firm matches.

v_call,d_call,j_call,cdr3_nt,cdr3_aa
TRBV7-2,TRBD1,TRBJ2-2,TGTGCCAGCAGCCTCGGGACAGCGAACACCGGGGAGCTGTTTTTT,CASSLGTANTGELFF
TRBV19,NA,TRBJ1-1,TGTGCCAGTAGTATTGAGGCCTACGGATTTCACGCTGAAGCTTTCTTT,CASSIEAYGFHAEAFF
TRBV15,TRBD1,TRBJ1-1,TGTGCCACCAGCAGCCCCGGGACAGGCTTTGAAGCTTTCTTT,CATSSPGTGFEAFF
TRBV6-1,NA,TRBJ1-5,TGTGCCAGCAGTGACAGGGGTGCCAATCAGCCCCAGCATTTT,CASSDRGANQPQHF
TRBV5-6,TRBD1,TRBJ2-7,TGTGCCAGCAGCTTGATGACAGGGTCCTACGAGCAGTACTTC,CASSLMTGSYEQYF
TRBV6-1,TRBD1,TRBJ2-3,TGTGCCAGCACTCAGGACAGGGATACGCAGTATTTT,CASTQDRDTQYF
TRBV7-8,TRBD1,TRBJ1-6,TGTGCCAGCAGCCTTGGGACAGGCCTGAATTCACCCCTCCACTTT,CASSLGTGLNSPLHF
TRBV29-1,NA,TRBJ1-1,TGCAGCGTTGAAGATGGGGGAGGCCAGAGCACTGAAGCTTTCTTT,CSVEDGGGQSTEAFF
TRBV27,TRBD1,TRBJ2-7,TGTGCCAGCGCTGGACAGGACTCCTACGAGCAGTACTTC,CASAGQDSYEQYF
TRBV19,TRBD2,TRBJ2-7,TGTGCCAGTAGTATGACTAGCCACGAGCAGTACTTC,CASSMTSHEQYF
TRBV6-1,NA,TRBJ1-2,TGTGCCAGCAGTGAAGGTTACAGCAGGAACTATGGCTACACCTTC,CASSEGYSRNYGYTF
TRBV28,TRBD1,TRBJ1-1,TGTGCCAGCAGTCGACAGGGAACAGGGGCTGAAGCTTTCTTT,CASSRQGTGAEAFF
TRBV30,NA,TRBJ1-5,TGTGCCTGGAGTGTACGCCGGGGTCAGCCCCAGCATTTT,CAWSVRRGQPQHF
TRBV28,NA,TRBJ1-5,TGTGCCAGCAGTTTATTAATTCCATCAGGGGAAAACCAGCCCCAGCATTTT,CASSLLIPSGENQPQHF
TRBV28,NA,TRBJ2-5,TGTGCCAGCAGTTATAAAGAGACCCAGTACTTC,CASSYKETQYF
TRBV4-3,NA,TRBJ2-2,TGCGCCAGCAGCCAAGGAAGGACACCCAGAACAGACGGGGAGCTGTTTTTT,CASSQGRTPRTDGELFF
TRBV19,NA,TRBJ1-5,TGTGCCAGTAGTATAGATCGGTCTAGCAATCAGCCCCAGCATTTT,CASSIDRSSNQPQHF
TRBV6-5,TRBD1,TRBJ1-6,TGTGCCAGCAAGGGACAGAGCCTTTATAATTCACCCCTCCACTTT,CASKGQSLYNSPLHF
TRBV6-5,TRBD1,TRBJ1-5,TGTGCCACCGTAGACAGGGTGGGTCAGCCCCAGCATTTT,CATVDRVGQPQHF
TRBV5-1,NA,TRBJ2-7,TGCGCCAGCAGCTCGGGGAACTCCTACGAGCAGTACTTC,CASSSGNSYEQYF
TRBV5-6,NA,TRBJ2-7,TGTGCCAGCAGCTTGAGGAGAGAGACTAGGACGGGCGAGCAGTACTTC,CASSLRRETRTGEQYF
TRBV7-9,TRBD1,TRBJ2-7,TGTGCCAGCAGCTTTGCCGGGACAGGGGGTTCCTACGAGCAGTACTTC,CASSFAGTGGSYEQYF
TRBV19,TRBD1,TRBJ1-2,TGTGCCAGTAGTATACTCCGGGACAGGGGGCGTCTTGGCTACACCTTC,CASSILRDRGRLGYTF
TRBV9,TRBD1,TRBJ1-1,TGTGCCAGCAGCGGAGGAGCCGGGACAGGGGGCACTGAAGCTTTCTTT,CASSGGAGTGGTEAFF
TRBV29-1,TRBD1,TRBJ2-7,TGCAGCGTCTCGGGACAGCCGAACTCCTACGAGCAGTACTTC,CSVSGQPNSYEQYF